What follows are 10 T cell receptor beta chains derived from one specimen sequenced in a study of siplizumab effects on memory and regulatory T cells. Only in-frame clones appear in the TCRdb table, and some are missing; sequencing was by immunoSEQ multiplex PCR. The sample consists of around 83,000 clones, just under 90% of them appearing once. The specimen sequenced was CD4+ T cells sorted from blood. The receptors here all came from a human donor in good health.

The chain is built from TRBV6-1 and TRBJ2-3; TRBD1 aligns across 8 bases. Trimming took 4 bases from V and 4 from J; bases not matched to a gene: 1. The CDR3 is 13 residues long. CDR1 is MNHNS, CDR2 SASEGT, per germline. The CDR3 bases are TGTGCCAGCAGTGGACAGGGGCCAGATACGCAGTATTTT. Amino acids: CASSGQGPDTQYF.

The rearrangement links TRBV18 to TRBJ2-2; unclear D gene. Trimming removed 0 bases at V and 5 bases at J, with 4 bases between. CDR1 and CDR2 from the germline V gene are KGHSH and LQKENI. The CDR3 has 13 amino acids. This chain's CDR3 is CASSPPATGELFF. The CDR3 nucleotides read TGTGCCAGCTCACCACCGGCGACCGGGGAGCTGTTTTTT.

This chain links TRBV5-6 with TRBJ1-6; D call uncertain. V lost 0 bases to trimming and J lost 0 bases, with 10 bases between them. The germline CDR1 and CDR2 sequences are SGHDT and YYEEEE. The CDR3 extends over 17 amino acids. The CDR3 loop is CASSLDEASSYNSPLHF. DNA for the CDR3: TGTGCCAGCAGCTTGGACGAGGCGAGCTCCTATAATTCACCCCTCCACTTT.

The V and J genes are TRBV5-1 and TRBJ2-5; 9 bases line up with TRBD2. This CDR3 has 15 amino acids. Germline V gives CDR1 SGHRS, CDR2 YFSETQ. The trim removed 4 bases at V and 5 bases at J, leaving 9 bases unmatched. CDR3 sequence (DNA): TGCGCCAGCAGCCTGGGGGGGACTAGCAGCGAGACCCAGTACTTC. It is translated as CASSLGGTSSETQYF. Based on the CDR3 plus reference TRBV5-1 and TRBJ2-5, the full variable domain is KAGVTQTPRYLIKTRGQQVTLSCSPISGHRSVSWYQQTPGQGLQFLFEYFSETQRNKGNFPGRFSGRQFSNSRSEMNVSTLELGDSALYLCASSLGGTSSETQYFGPGTRLLVL.

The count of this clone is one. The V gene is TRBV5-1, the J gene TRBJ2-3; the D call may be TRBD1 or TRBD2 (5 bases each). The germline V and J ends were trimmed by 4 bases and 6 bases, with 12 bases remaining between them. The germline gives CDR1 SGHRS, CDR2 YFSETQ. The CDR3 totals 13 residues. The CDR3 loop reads CASSDLEGDTQYF. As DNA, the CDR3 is TGCGCCAGCAGCGACCTCGAGGGGGATACGCAGTATTTT.

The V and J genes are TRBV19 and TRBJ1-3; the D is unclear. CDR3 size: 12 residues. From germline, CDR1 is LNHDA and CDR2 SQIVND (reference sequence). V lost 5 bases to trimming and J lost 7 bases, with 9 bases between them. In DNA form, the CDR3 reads TGTGCCAGTAGTGAGTCCAGGAACACCATATATTTT. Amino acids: CASSESRNTIYF.

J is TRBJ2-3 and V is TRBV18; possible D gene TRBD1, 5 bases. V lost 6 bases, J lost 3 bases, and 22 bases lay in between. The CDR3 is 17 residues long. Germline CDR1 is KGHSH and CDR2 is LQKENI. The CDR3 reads CASSYTAAPGSTDTQYF. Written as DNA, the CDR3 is TGTGCCAGCTCGTATACCGCGGCTCCAGGGTCGACAGATACGCAGTATTTT.

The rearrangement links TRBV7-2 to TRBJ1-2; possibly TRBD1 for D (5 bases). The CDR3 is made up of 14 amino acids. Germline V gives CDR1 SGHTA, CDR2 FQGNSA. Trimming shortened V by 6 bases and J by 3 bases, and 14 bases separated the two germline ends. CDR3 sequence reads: CASSSGQGDYGYTF. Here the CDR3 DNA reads TGTGCCAGCAGTTCAGGGCAGGGCGACTATGGCTACACCTTC.

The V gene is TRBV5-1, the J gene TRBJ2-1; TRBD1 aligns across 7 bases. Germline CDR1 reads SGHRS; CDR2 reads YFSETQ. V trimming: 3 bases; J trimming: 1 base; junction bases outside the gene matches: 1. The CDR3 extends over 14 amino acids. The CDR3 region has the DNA TGCGCCAGCAGCTGGGGACAGTCCTACAATGAGCAGTTCTTC. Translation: CASSWGQSYNEQFF. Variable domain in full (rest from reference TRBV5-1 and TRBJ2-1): KAGVTQTPRYLIKTRGQQVTLSCSPISGHRSVSWYQQTPGQGLQFLFEYFSETQRNKGNFPGRFSGRQFSNSRSEMNVSTLELGDSALYLCASSWGQSYNEQFFGPGTRLTVL.

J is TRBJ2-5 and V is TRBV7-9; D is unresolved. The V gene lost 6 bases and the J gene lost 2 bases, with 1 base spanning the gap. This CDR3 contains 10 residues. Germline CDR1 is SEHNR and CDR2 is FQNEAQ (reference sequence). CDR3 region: CASSQETQYF. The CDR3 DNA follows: TGTGCCAGCAGTCAAGAGACCCAGTACTTC. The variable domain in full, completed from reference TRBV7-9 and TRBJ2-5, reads DTGVSQNPRHKITKRGQNVTFRCDPISEHNRLYWYRQTLGQGPEFLTYFQNEAQLEKSRLLSDRFSAERPKGSFSTLEIQRTEQGDSAMYLCASSQETQYFGPGTRLLVL.